These 18 T cell receptor beta chains were all obtained from the same sample, sequenced in a study of OX40 agonist ivuxolimab in advanced cancers. The table came from immunoSEQ multiplex PCR; TCRdb's copy has only in-frame clones and leaves some out. The sample lists tens of thousands of clones; 90% were seen once. Sequenced here: CD4+ or CD8+ T cells sorted from blood, sampled in a trial of the OX40 agonist ivuxolimab. The receptors were gathered from an adult with an advanced solid tumor such as melanoma, head and neck, liver or kidney cancer.

This chain links TRBV28 with TRBJ2-1; unclear D gene. This CDR3 is 14 amino acids long. Germline assignment: CDR1 MDHEN and CDR2 SYDVKM. The ends were cut back, 5 bases at V and 1 base at J, with 9 bases in the middle. The CDR3 spells CASSTPLSYNEQFF. CDR3 DNA sequence: TGTGCCAGCAGTACCCCCCTTTCCTACAATGAGCAGTTCTTC.

This sequence joins TRBV14 and TRBJ2-5; D remains unclear. Germline lookup yields CDR1 SGHDN and CDR2 FVKESK. The CDR3 has 14 amino acids. The germline V and J ends were trimmed by 4 bases and 2 bases, with 11 bases remaining between them. In nucleotides, the CDR3 is TGTGCCAGCAGCCTTAATAGGGCGCAAGAGACCCAGTACTTC. This gives the protein CASSLNRAQETQYF.

The chain combines TRBV7-2 with TRBJ2-2; tentatively, D is TRBD2 (6 bases). V lost 4 bases to trimming and J lost 0 bases, with 9 bases between them. CDR3 size: 15 residues. In germline, CDR1 is SGHTA, CDR2 FQGNSA. The CDR3, as DNA: TGTGCCAGCAGCTCTTGGGGGGCGAACACCGGGGAGCTGTTTTTT. It specifies CASSSWGANTGELFF.

V and J are TRBV7-8 and TRBJ1-5; no clear D gene. Germline CDR1 SGHVS, CDR2 FQNEAQ. The CDR3 is made up of 14 amino acids. The V and J ends lost 5 bases and 6 bases respectively, with 14 bases between them. As DNA, the CDR3 is TGTGCCAGCAGCCCAAGGCTGGGGTTTCAGCCCCAGCATTTT. This gives the protein CASSPRLGFQPQHF.

This clone was found once. This rearrangement joins TRBV11-2 to TRBJ2-5; 9 positions agree with TRBD2. The V and J ends lost 2 bases and 4 bases, in that order; junction bases with no gene match: 5. Germline loops: CDR1 SGHAT, CDR2 FQNNGV. The CDR3 loop spans 15 amino acids. In DNA, the CDR3 is TGTGCCAGCAGCTTAAGCGGGGGGCCTGGAGAGACCCAGTACTTC. It specifies CASSLSGGPGETQYF.

The V gene is TRBV6-5, the J gene TRBJ1-2, with 9 bases fitting TRBD1. CDR1 is MNHEY and CDR2 is SVGAGI in the germline V gene. The CDR3 totals 14 residues. The V and J ends lost 5 bases and 4 bases, in that order; junction bases with no gene match: 5. Here the CDR3 reads CASSADRGVYGYTF. CDR3 coding DNA: TGTGCCAGCAGTGCGGACAGGGGCGTCTATGGCTACACCTTC.

The V call is TRBV30, the J call TRBJ2-3; D not certain. Germline loops: CDR1 GTSNPN, CDR2 SVGIG (reference sequence). Between the trimmed V and J ends, which lost 3 bases and 1 base, there was a span of 11 bases. The CDR3 contains 14 residues. The CDR3 reads CAWSPMPGTDTQYF. In DNA, the CDR3 is TGTGCCTGGAGCCCCATGCCGGGCACAGATACGCAGTATTTT.

The CDR3 protein is CASSLIPGNTEAFF. In nucleotides, the CDR3 is TGTGCCAGCAGCTTAATCCCGGGGAACACTGAAGCTTTCTTT. This sequence joins TRBV7-8 and TRBJ1-1, with D unresolved. Trimming took 2 bases from V and 1 from J, leaving 8 bases between them. Germline CDR1 and CDR2: SGHVS and FQNEAQ. The CDR3 consists of 14 residues.

V usage is TRBV14 and J usage is TRBJ1-1; no reliable D call. This CDR3 has 13 amino acids. The V gene lost 2 bases and the J gene lost 6 bases, with 10 bases spanning the gap. Germline values: CDR1 SGHDN, CDR2 FVKESK. The chain's CDR3 is CASSQIRAAEAFF. The CDR3 nucleotides are TGTGCCAGCAGCCAAATTAGGGCGGCTGAAGCTTTCTTT.

In DNA form, the CDR3 reads TGTGCCAGCAGTTCCCGCGGACTCCAAGAGACCCAGTACTTC. This sequence encodes CASSSRGLQETQYF. This chain links TRBV27 with TRBJ2-5, with a possible D match to TRBD2 (5 bases). Between the trimmed V and J ends, which lost 4 bases and 1 base, there was a span of 10 bases. The CDR3 has 14 amino acids. Looked up from germline, CDR1 is MNHEY and CDR2 is SMNVEV (reference sequence).

This chain uses TRBV7-8 with TRBJ2-3, with TRBD1 as a possible D gene (5 bases). The length of the CDR3 is 14 residues. V lost 1 base, J lost 3 bases, and 8 bases lay in between. CDR1 SGHVS and CDR2 FQNEAQ come from the germline V gene. CDR3 region: CASSLVGVTDTQYF. In DNA, the CDR3 is TGTGCCAGCAGCTTAGTAGGGGTAACAGATACGCAGTATTTT. Drawing the rest from reference TRBV7-8 and TRBJ2-3, the complete variable domain is GAGVSQSPRYKVAKRGQDVALRCDPISGHVSLFWYQQALGQGPEFLTYFQNEAQLDKSGLPSDRFFAERPEGSVSTLKIQRTQQEDSAVYLCASSLVGVTDTQYFGPGTRLTVL.

The V gene is TRBV19, the J gene TRBJ1-1; D is uncertain. Trimming left V 5 bases short and J 1 base short, with 11 bases between. Looked up from germline, CDR1 is LNHDA and CDR2 is SQIVND (reference sequence). The CDR3 has 14 amino acids. This chain's CDR3 is CASSFGRTNTEAFF. The CDR3 DNA follows: TGTGCCAGTAGTTTTGGACGGACGAACACTGAAGCTTTCTTT.

V gene TRBV10-2 combines with J gene TRBJ2-3; a weak D match, TRBD2 (5 bases). The CDR3 consists of 15 residues. Trimming left V 8 bases short and J 1 base short, with 16 bases between. CDR1 and CDR2 from the germline V gene are WSHSY and SAAADI. The CDR3 is CASGGGLEGTDTQYF. The CDR3 DNA sequence: TGCGCCAGCGGAGGAGGACTGGAGGGCACAGATACGCAGTATTTT.

This clone was observed once. The V gene is TRBV6-5, the J gene TRBJ2-1; the D call may be TRBD1 or TRBD2 (6 bases each). V was trimmed by 0 bases and J by 10 bases, leaving 10 bases between them. CDR1 and CDR2 (germline): MNHEY, SVGAGI. The CDR3 is made up of 13 amino acids. Written as DNA, the CDR3 is TGTGCCAGCAGTTACTCGGGGGGCGGAGAGCAGTTCTTC. Translating gives CASSYSGGGEQFF.

Details on this clone: A junction boundary mismatches the germline segment, possibly from a read error. The genes are TRBV6-1 and TRBJ1-3; a possible D gene is TRBD1 (5 bases). This CDR3 region has 14 residues. CDR1 MNHNS and CDR2 SASEGT come from the germline V gene. The CDR3 DNA follows: TGTGCCATAGCAACGACAGTTCCAGGAAACACCGTATATTTT. Amino acids: CAIATTVPGNTVYF.

J is TRBJ2-1 and V is TRBV4-1; 9 positions match TRBD1. This CDR3 has 15 amino acids. J gave up 7 bases and V 5 bases, and 9 bases lay outside the gene matches. Per the germline V gene, CDR1 is MGHRA and CDR2 is YSYEKL. The CDR3 sequence: CASSIQGAAMNEQFF. CDR3 DNA sequence: TGCGCCAGCAGCATACAGGGGGCGGCGATGAATGAGCAGTTCTTC.

This rearrangement joins TRBV7-6 to TRBJ2-3; 9 bases are shared with TRBD2. V gave up 1 base and J gave up 5 bases; unmatched junction bases: 13. This CDR3 comprises 18 residues. Per germline, CDR1 SGHVS and CDR2 FNYEAQ. The CDR3 reads CASSLESSGVTAIDTQYF. The CDR3 DNA reads TGTGCCAGCAGCTTAGAGTCTAGCGGGGTGACAGCCATAGATACGCAGTATTTT. The full variable domain, its missing parts supplied by reference TRBV7-6 and TRBJ2-3, is GAGVSQSPRYKVTKRGQDVALRCDPISGHVSLYWYRQALGQGPEFLTYFNYEAQQDKSGLPNDRFSAERPEGSISTLTIQRTEQRDSAMYRCASSLESSGVTAIDTQYFGPGTRLTVL.

This rearrangement joins TRBV11-2 to TRBJ2-5; the D gene is possibly TRBD1 (6 bases). Trimming removed 4 bases at V and 5 bases at J, with 14 bases between. CDR1 and CDR2 (germline): SGHAT, FQNNGV. CDR3 size: 14 residues. The CDR3 DNA is TGTGCCAGCAGCTCCCTCAGGGGCCGGGAGACCCAGTACTTC. As protein: CASSSLRGRETQYF. Supplemented by reference TRBV11-2 and TRBJ2-5, the full variable domain reads EAGVAQSPRYKIIEKRQSVAFWCNPISGHATLYWYQQILGQGPKLLIQFQNNGVVDDSQLPKDRFSAERLKGVDSTLKIQPAKLEDSAVYLCASSSLRGRETQYFGPGTRLLVL.